These 32 T cell receptor beta chains came from one sample sequenced in a study of technical replicates of blood from a few donors. Profiled with immunoSEQ multiplex PCR; TCRdb holds only in-frame clones, not every one. The table includes about 83,000 clones, around 90% detected once. The sample comprised T cells isolated from PBMCs. The source of these receptors is a human donor in good health.

Only one count was recorded for this clone. CDR3 loop: CASSLSGLYLENTDTQYF. The CDR3 nucleotides read TGTGCCAGCAGTTTATCCGGTCTATACTTGGAGAACACAGATACGCAGTATTTT. The chain uses TRBV28 and TRBJ2-3, with D unresolved. The V end lost 1 base, the J end lost 2 bases, and 19 bases lay between the germline ends. Germline assignment: CDR1 MDHEN and CDR2 SYDVKM. The CDR3 is 18 residues long.

The chain couples TRBV6-1 to TRBJ2-2, with D possibly being TRBD1 (7 bases). V lost 5 bases to trimming and J lost 5 bases, with 12 bases between them. The CDR3 runs to 14 residues. Germline V gene lookup returns CDR1 MNHNS and CDR2 SASEGT. CDR3: CASSFAGGTGELFF. In DNA, the CDR3 is TGTGCCAGCAGTTTCGCAGGGGGGACCGGGGAGCTGTTTTTT.

This rearrangement joins TRBV5-4 to TRBJ2-7; 11 bases map to TRBD2. The germline V gene encodes CDR1 SGHNT and CDR2 YYREEE (reference sequence). CDR3 length: 15 residues. With 0 bases clipped from V and 2 bases from J, the junction kept 1 base outside the gene matches. The CDR3 DNA follows: TGTGCCAGCAGCTTGGCGGGACTAGCGGCCTACGAGCAGTACTTC. Its protein is CASSLAGLAAYEQYF.

The rearrangement joins TRBV6-6 to TRBJ1-1; TRBD1 agrees at 7 bases. Germline V lookup: CDR1 MNHNY, CDR2 SVGAGI (reference sequence). The CDR3 is made up of 15 amino acids. Trimming took 6 bases from V and 4 from J; bases not matched to a gene: 11. The CDR3 here is CASRQTGFGGTEAFF. The CDR3 bases are TGTGCCAGCAGGCAGACAGGGTTTGGGGGCACTGAAGCTTTCTTT.

This rearrangement joins TRBV10-3 to TRBJ2-3; possibly TRBD1 for D (6 bases). The CDR3 runs 14 residues. CDR1 is ENHRY, CDR2 SYGVKD, per germline. V shed 6 bases and J shed 0 bases, with 10 bases lying between them. The CDR3 DNA follows: TGTGCCATCAGACTAGACAGGAGCACAGATACGCAGTATTTT. This codes for CAIRLDRSTDTQYF.

The chain employs TRBV18 and TRBJ2-1; 10 nucleotides align to TRBD2. Per germline, CDR1 KGHSH and CDR2 LQKENI. The CDR3 sequence is 16 residues long. Unmatched junction bases numbered 7, after V lost 2 bases and J lost 6 bases. The CDR3 sequence is CASSPFEAGGSNEQFF. The DNA for the CDR3 is TGTGCCAGCTCACCATTTGAAGCGGGAGGGTCCAATGAGCAGTTCTTC. The variable domain in full, with the rest retrieved from reference TRBV18 and TRBJ2-1, is NAGVMQNPRHLVRRRGQEARLRCSPMKGHSHVYWYRQLPEEGLKFMVYLQKENIIDESGMPKERFSAEFPKEGPSILRIQQVVRGDSAAYFCASSPFEAGGSNEQFFGPGTRLTVL.

This chain joins TRBV5-1 and TRBJ1-6; D is unresolved. The V gene lost 0 bases and the J gene lost 4 bases, with 5 bases spanning the gap. This CDR3 region has 14 residues. Germline values: CDR1 SGHRS, CDR2 YFSETQ. The CDR3 loop is CASSLEQYNSPLHF. The CDR3 DNA follows: TGCGCCAGCAGCTTGGAACAATATAATTCACCCCTCCACTTT. Filled out from reference TRBV5-1 and TRBJ1-6, the complete variable domain reads KAGVTQTPRYLIKTRGQQVTLSCSPISGHRSVSWYQQTPGQGLQFLFEYFSETQRNKGNFPGRFSGRQFSNSRSEMNVSTLELGDSALYLCASSLEQYNSPLHFGNGTRLTVT.

The rearrangement uses TRBV7-7 and TRBJ2-1; TRBD2 matches 9 bases. V gave up 2 bases and J gave up 0 bases; unmatched junction bases: 8. Germline V CDR1 and CDR2: SSHAT, FNYEAQ (reference sequence). This CDR3 is 18 amino acids long. For the CDR3, the DNA is TGTGCCAGCAGCTTACGGCTAGCGGGGTTGAGCTCCTACAATGAGCAGTTCTTC. Its protein is CASSLRLAGLSSYNEQFF. Using reference TRBV7-7 and TRBJ2-1 for the parts outside the CDR3, the full variable domain is GAGVSQSPRYKVTKRGQDVTLRCDPISSHATLYWYQQALGQGPEFLTYFNYEAQPDKSGLPSDRFSAERPEGSISTLTIQRTEQRDSAMYRCASSLRLAGLSSYNEQFFGPGTRLTVL.

V gene TRBV14 combines with J gene TRBJ2-2; D is ambiguous. The V end was cut by 1 base, the J end by 4 bases, with 7 bases between. Per germline, CDR1 SGHDN and CDR2 FVKESK. The CDR3 length is 14 residues. Here the CDR3 reads CASSQVAATGELFF. The DNA for the CDR3 is TGTGCCAGCAGCCAAGTAGCCGCCACCGGGGAGCTGTTTTTT.

V usage is TRBV6-1 and J usage is TRBJ2-1, with a weak D call TRBD1 (6 bases). The CDR3 length is 12 residues. V lost 7 bases and J 10 bases, leaving 14 bases between the germline ends. From germline, CDR1 is MNHNS and CDR2 SASEGT. CDR3 coding DNA: TGTGCCAGCATCAGTCAGGGGAACGAGCAGTTCTTC. This translates into CASISQGNEQFF.

The rearrangement links TRBV28 to TRBJ2-3, with D tentatively TRBD1 (6 bases). V dropped 5 bases and J dropped 3 bases, with 18 bases sitting between them. The CDR3 is 16 residues long. CDR1 and CDR2 from the germline V gene are MDHEN and SYDVKM. The CDR3 loop is CASSTLRRGITDTQYF. CDR3 sequence (DNA): TGTGCCAGCAGTACCCTTCGCAGGGGCATAACAGATACGCAGTATTTT.

The chain is built from TRBV14 and TRBJ1-2, with TRBD1 matching over 10 bases. CDR1 and CDR2 from the germline V gene are SGHDN and FVKESK. After removal of 4 bases from V and 1 base from J, the junction contained 3 bases not matched to a gene. The CDR3 totals 15 residues. The CDR3 DNA follows: TGTGCCAGCAGCCCAGACAGGGGGCATAACTATGGCTACACCTTC. The encoded protein is CASSPDRGHNYGYTF.

This chain joins TRBV25-1 and TRBJ2-7, with D tentatively TRBD1 (5 bases). The CDR3 is 13 amino acids. Germline loops: CDR1 MGHDK, CDR2 SYGVNS. The V gene lost 2 bases and the J gene lost 3 bases, with 8 bases spanning the gap. DNA for the CDR3: TGTGCCAGCAGTGAACGGCAGGGCTACGAGCAGTACTTC. Translated: CASSERQGYEQYF.

The chain has TRBV28 and TRBJ2-7; TRBD1 aligns across 8 bases. This CDR3 is 15 amino acids long. Germline loops: CDR1 MDHEN, CDR2 SYDVKM. Trimming took 6 bases from V and 5 from J; bases not matched to a gene: 12. CDR3 protein: CASSPQGALGHEQYF. CDR3 sequence (DNA): TGTGCCAGCAGCCCTCAGGGGGCGCTTGGACACGAGCAGTACTTC.

The chain has TRBV7-9 and TRBJ2-2, with 7 bases that match TRBD2. J gave up 0 bases and V 3 bases, and 4 bases lay outside the gene matches. The CDR3 extends over 16 amino acids. The germline V gene has CDR1 SEHNR and CDR2 FQNEAQ (reference sequence). The chain's CDR3 is CASSFSAGTNTGELFF. Written as DNA, the CDR3 is TGTGCCAGCAGCTTTTCAGCGGGAACGAACACCGGGGAGCTGTTTTTT.

This rearrangement joins TRBV6-1 to TRBJ1-5; the match to TRBD1 covers 8 bases. Trimming at V came to 7 bases and at J to 7 bases, leaving 6 bases not matched to a gene. The CDR3 totals 13 residues. From germline, CDR1 is MNHNS and CDR2 SASEGT. CDR3 nucleotides: TGTGCCAGCAAGGTCACAGGGGGACAGCCCCAGCATTTT. As protein: CASKVTGGQPQHF.

The V and J genes are TRBV5-1 and TRBJ2-5, with TRBD1 identical over 7 bases. Germline CDR1 SGHRS, CDR2 YFSETQ. Trimming took 0 bases from V and 3 from J; bases not matched to a gene: 5. The length of the CDR3 is 15 residues. The CDR3 sequence is CASSLGATGKETQYF. In nucleotides, the CDR3 is TGCGCCAGCAGCTTGGGGGCGACAGGGAAAGAGACCCAGTACTTC.

The genes are TRBV7-6 and TRBJ1-1; 10 nucleotides align to TRBD1. CDR1 is SGHVS and CDR2 is FNYEAQ in the germline V gene. The CDR3 is 16 amino acids. V was clipped by 10 bases and J by 0 bases; unmatched bases: 11. The CDR3 spells CANKGQGRPMNTEAFF. In DNA, the CDR3 is TGTGCCAACAAGGGACAGGGGCGTCCGATGAACACTGAAGCTTTCTTT.

The chain has TRBV9 and TRBJ2-7; 11 bases are a match to TRBD2. Germline CDR1 reads SGDLS; CDR2 reads YYNGEE. V lost 4 bases and J lost 5; bases outside the gene matches: 8. CDR3 size: 15 residues. CDR3 amino acids: CASSPLAGGAHEQYF. For the CDR3, the DNA is TGTGCCAGCAGCCCCCTAGCGGGGGGAGCCCACGAGCAGTACTTC.

This chain connects TRBV5-1 to TRBJ2-5, with 8 bases that match TRBD2. Germline V lookup: CDR1 SGHRS, CDR2 YFSETQ. With 0 bases clipped from V and 4 bases from J, the junction kept 5 bases outside the gene matches. This CDR3 is 15 amino acids long. The CDR3 DNA follows: TGCGCCAGCAGCTTGGGAGCGGGAGAGGGAGAGACCCAGTACTTC. Its translation is CASSLGAGEGETQYF.

This clone has more than one count but fewer than ten. The rearrangement joins TRBV9 to TRBJ2-1, with 13 positions matching TRBD2. The V gene end was trimmed by 0 bases and the J gene end by 4 bases; junction bases not matched to a gene: 10. CDR3 length equals 19 residues. The germline V gene has CDR1 SGDLS and CDR2 YYNGEE. CDR3 sequence (DNA): TGTGCCAGCAGCGTAGAAGGACTAGCGGGGGCGCTCCCTTACAATGAGCAGTTCTTC. Residues: CASSVEGLAGALPYNEQFF.

The chain employs TRBV2 and TRBJ1-5; 10 nucleotides align to TRBD1. Germline V lookup: CDR1 SNHLY, CDR2 FYNNEI. V shed 6 bases and J 5 bases; nucleotides not matched to a gene: 7. This CDR3 contains 15 residues. The DNA of the CDR3 is TGTGCCAGCAGAAGGGACAGGGGTTCAGATCAGCCCCAGCATTTT. This encodes CASRRDRGSDQPQHF.

The chain has TRBV29-1 and TRBJ1-2, with a weak D call TRBD1 (6 bases). This CDR3 is built from 13 residues. V was clipped by 0 bases and J by 2 bases, with 7 bases between them. The V gene's germline CDR1 is SQVTM and CDR2 ANQGSEA. CDR3: CSVEDQGNYGYTF. Here the CDR3 DNA reads TGCAGCGTTGAAGATCAGGGGAACTATGGCTACACCTTC. Together with reference TRBV29-1 and TRBJ1-2, the CDR3 gives the full variable domain: SAVISQKPSRDICQRGTSLTIQCQVDSQVTMMFWYRQQPGQSLTLIATANQGSEATYESGFVIDKFPISRPNLTFSTLTVSNMSPEDSSIYLCSVEDQGNYGYTFGSGTRLTVV.

The count of this clone is one. The J gene is TRBJ2-7, the V gene TRBV7-6; a weak D match, TRBD1 (6 bases). V was trimmed by 5 bases and J by 3 bases, leaving 11 bases between them. Germline CDR1 SGHVS, CDR2 FNYEAQ. This CDR3 has 13 amino acids. CDR3 sequence reads: CASSRDTRYEQYF. The DNA for the CDR3 is TGTGCCAGCAGCCGGGACACTCGCTACGAGCAGTACTTC.

The genes are TRBV19 and TRBJ2-2; perhaps TRBD1 as D (6 bases). Germline CDR1 reads LNHDA; CDR2 reads SQIVND (reference sequence). This CDR3 is built from 17 residues. The ends were cut back, 7 bases at V and 1 base at J, with 19 bases in the middle. DNA of the CDR3: TGTGCCAGTACCCACCTAAGGGACAACCTGAACACCGGGGAGCTGTTTTTT. Its protein product is CASTHLRDNLNTGELFF.

This chain uses TRBV7-3 with TRBJ1-2; perhaps TRBD1 as D (6 bases). Germline values: CDR1 SGHTA, CDR2 FQGTGA. V lost 1 base, J lost 8 bases, and 14 bases lay in between. The length of the CDR3 is 14 residues. CDR3 coding DNA: TGTGCCAGCAGCTTAAGCGCGGCAGGGGAAGGCTACACCTTC. The encoded protein is CASSLSAAGEGYTF.

V and J are TRBV5-4 and TRBJ1-1; a possible D gene is TRBD1 (6 bases). The CDR3 runs 14 residues. Trimming removed 2 bases at V and 0 bases at J, with 8 bases between. Germline lookup yields CDR1 SGHNT and CDR2 YYREEE (reference sequence). The CDR3 is CASSFTGMNTEAFF. As DNA, the CDR3 is TGTGCCAGCAGCTTTACAGGGATGAACACTGAAGCTTTCTTT.

The chain couples TRBV11-2 to TRBJ2-7; 7 bases align to TRBD1. From germline, CDR1 is SGHAT and CDR2 FQNNGV. With 7 bases clipped from V and 2 bases from J, the junction kept 14 bases outside the gene matches. CDR3 length: 16 amino acids. CDR3 residues: CASTTNSDRVPYEQYF. The CDR3 DNA reads TGTGCCAGCACCACTAATTCCGACAGGGTACCCTACGAGCAGTACTTC. Drawing the rest from reference TRBV11-2 and TRBJ2-7, the complete variable domain is EAGVAQSPRYKIIEKRQSVAFWCNPISGHATLYWYQQILGQGPKLLIQFQNNGVVDDSQLPKDRFSAERLKGVDSTLKIQPAKLEDSAVYLCASTTNSDRVPYEQYFGPGTRLTVT.

The chain combines TRBV4-1 with TRBJ1-1, with 11 bases identical to TRBD1. V shed 4 bases, J shed 4 bases, and the junction held 8 bases outside the gene matches. The germline gives CDR1 MGHRA, CDR2 YSYEKL. The CDR3 is 16 residues long. The DNA for the CDR3 is TGCGCCAGCAGCCGATCCGGGACAGGGGGGGGCACTGAAGCTTTCTTT. Amino acids: CASSRSGTGGGTEAFF.

The J gene is TRBJ2-5, the V gene TRBV27; tentatively, D is TRBD2 (5 bases). The length of the CDR3 is 12 residues. V was clipped by 8 bases and J by 7 bases, with 14 bases between them. CDR1 and CDR2 from the germline V gene are MNHEY and SMNVEV (reference sequence). CDR3 nucleotides: TGTGCCAGCTCAGCGGCGGCCGGGACCCAGTACTTC. Encoded protein: CASSAAAGTQYF.

The V gene is TRBV28, the J gene TRBJ1-2; 8 bases map to TRBD1. The CDR3 covers 16 residues. V lost 5 bases and J lost 3; bases outside the gene matches: 11. Germline lookup yields CDR1 MDHEN and CDR2 SYDVKM. This CDR3 is CASSPPFGQGHYGYTF. In DNA form, the CDR3 reads TGTGCCAGCAGTCCCCCTTTTGGACAGGGCCACTATGGCTACACCTTC.

The rearrangement uses TRBV27 and TRBJ1-5, with 7 bases that match TRBD1. This CDR3 is 14 amino acids long. V was clipped by 6 bases and J by 3 bases; unmatched bases: 5. CDR1 MNHEY and CDR2 SMNVEV come from the germline V gene (reference sequence). The CDR3 nucleotides read TGTGCCAGCAGGCCGACAGGGACCAATCAGCCCCAGCATTTT. Translated, it gives CASRPTGTNQPQHF.